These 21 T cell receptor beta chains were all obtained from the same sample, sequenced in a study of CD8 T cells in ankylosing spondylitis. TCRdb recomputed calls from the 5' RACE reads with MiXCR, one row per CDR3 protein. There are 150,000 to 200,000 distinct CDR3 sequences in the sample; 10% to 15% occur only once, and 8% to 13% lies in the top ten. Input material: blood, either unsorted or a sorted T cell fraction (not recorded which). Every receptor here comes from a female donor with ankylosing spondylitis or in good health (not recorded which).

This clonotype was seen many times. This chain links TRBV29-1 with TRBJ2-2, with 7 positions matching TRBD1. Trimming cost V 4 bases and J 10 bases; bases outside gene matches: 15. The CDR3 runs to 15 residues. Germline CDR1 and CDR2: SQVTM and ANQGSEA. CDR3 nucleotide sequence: TGCAGCGTTGCCAATTACAGGGGAGAACGGGAGGAGCTGTTTTTT. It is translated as CSVANYRGEREELFF.

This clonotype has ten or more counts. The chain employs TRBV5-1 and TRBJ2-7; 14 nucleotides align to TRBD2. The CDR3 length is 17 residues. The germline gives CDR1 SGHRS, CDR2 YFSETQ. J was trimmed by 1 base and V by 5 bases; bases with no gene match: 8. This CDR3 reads CASRSGLAGGLSYEQYF. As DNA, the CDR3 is TGCGCCAGCAGATCCGGACTAGCGGGAGGCTTATCCTACGAGCAGTACTTC.

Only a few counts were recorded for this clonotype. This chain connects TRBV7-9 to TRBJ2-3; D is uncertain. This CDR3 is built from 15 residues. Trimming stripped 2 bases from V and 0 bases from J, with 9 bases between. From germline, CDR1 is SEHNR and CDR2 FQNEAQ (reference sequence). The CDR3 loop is CASSLSDTSTDTQYF. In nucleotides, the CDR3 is TGTGCCAGCAGCTTATCGGATACTAGCACAGATACGCAGTATTTT.

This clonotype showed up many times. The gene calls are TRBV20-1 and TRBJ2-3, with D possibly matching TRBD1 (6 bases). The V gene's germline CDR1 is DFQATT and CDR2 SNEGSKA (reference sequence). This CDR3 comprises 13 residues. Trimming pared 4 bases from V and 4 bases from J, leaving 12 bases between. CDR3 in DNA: TGCAGTGCTACCCCCAACAGGGCAGATACGCAGTATTTT. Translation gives CSATPNRADTQYF.

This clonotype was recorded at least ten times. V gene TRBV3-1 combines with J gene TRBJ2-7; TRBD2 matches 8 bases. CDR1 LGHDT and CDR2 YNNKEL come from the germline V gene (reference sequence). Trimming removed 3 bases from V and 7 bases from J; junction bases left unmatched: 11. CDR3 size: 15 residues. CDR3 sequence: CASSQETGLDDEQYF. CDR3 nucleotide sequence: TGTGCCAGCAGCCAGGAAACGGGACTAGACGATGAGCAGTACTTC.

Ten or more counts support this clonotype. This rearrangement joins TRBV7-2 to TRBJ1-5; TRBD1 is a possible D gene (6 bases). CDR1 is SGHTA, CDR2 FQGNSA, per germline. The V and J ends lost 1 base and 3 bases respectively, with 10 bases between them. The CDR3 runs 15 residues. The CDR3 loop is CASSLGQANNQPQHF. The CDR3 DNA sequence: TGTGCCAGCAGCTTAGGACAGGCGAACAATCAGCCCCAGCATTTT.

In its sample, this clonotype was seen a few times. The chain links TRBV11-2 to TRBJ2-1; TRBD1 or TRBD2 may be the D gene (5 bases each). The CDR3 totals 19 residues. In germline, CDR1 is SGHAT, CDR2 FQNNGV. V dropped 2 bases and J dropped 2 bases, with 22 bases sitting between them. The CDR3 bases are TGTGCCAGCAGCTTAAGGGTATCGAGGGGCGGCAGTACCTACAATGAGCAGTTCTTC. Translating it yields CASSLRVSRGGSTYNEQFF.

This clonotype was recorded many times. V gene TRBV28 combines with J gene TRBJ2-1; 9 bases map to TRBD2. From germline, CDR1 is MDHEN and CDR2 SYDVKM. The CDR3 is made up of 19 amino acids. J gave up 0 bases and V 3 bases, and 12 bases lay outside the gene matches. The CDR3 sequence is CASSFRLAASRSSYNEQFF. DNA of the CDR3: TGTGCCAGCAGTTTTAGACTAGCGGCTAGCCGGAGCTCCTACAATGAGCAGTTCTTC. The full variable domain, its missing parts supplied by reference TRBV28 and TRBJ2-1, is DVKVTQSSRYLVKRTGEKVFLECVQDMDHENMFWYRQDPGLGLRLIYFSYDVKMKEKGDIPEGYSVSREKKERFSLILESASTNQTSMYLCASSFRLAASRSSYNEQFFGPGTRLTVL.

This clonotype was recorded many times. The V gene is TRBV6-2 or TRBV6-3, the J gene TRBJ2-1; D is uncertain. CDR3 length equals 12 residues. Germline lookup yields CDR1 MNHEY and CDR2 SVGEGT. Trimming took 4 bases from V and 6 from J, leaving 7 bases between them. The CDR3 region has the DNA TGTGCCAGCAGTTTCGCCATCAATGAGCAGTTCTTC. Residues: CASSFAINEQFF.

The CDR3 region has the DNA TGTGCCAGCAGCATCCGGGACAGGGGGTTGGATACGCAGTATTTT. This gives the protein CASSIRDRGLDTQYF. The chain combines TRBV7-3 with TRBJ2-3; 11 nucleotides agree with TRBD1. Germline CDR1 SGHTA, CDR2 FQGTGA. CDR3 length equals 15 residues. Unmatched junction bases numbered 7, after V lost 5 bases and J lost 6 bases. The full variable domain, rest sourced from reference TRBV7-3 and TRBJ2-3, is GAGVSQTPSNKVTEKGKYVELRCDPISGHTALYWYRQSLGQGPEFLIYFQGTGAADDSGLPNDRFFAVRPEGSVSTLKIQRTERGDSAVYLCASSIRDRGLDTQYFGPGTRLTVL.

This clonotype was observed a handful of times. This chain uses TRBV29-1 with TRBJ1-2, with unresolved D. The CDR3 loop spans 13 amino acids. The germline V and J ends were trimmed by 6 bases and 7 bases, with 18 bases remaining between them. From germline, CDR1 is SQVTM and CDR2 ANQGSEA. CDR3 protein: CSVPGHATSGYTF. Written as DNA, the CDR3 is TGCAGCGTACCGGGCCACGCGACGAGTGGCTACACCTTC. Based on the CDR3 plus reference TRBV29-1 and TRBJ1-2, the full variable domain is SAVISQKPSRDICQRGTSLTIQCQVDSQVTMMFWYRQQPGQSLTLIATANQGSEATYESGFVIDKFPISRPNLTFSTLTVSNMSPEDSSIYLCSVPGHATSGYTFGSGTRLTVV.

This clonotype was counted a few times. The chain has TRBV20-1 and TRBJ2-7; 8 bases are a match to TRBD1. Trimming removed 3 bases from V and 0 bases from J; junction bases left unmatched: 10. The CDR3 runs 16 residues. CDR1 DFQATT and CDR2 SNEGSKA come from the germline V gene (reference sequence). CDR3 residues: CSASTMTGVSSYEQYF. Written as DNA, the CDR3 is TGCAGTGCTAGCACTATGACAGGGGTGAGCTCCTACGAGCAGTACTTC.

CDR3 sequence: CASSIGRGQPQHF. In nucleotides, the CDR3 is TGTGCCAGTAGTATTGGCCGAGGACAGCCCCAGCATTTT. The chain links TRBV19 to TRBJ1-5; D is ambiguous. Trimming took off 3 bases at V and 7 bases at J, with 10 bases between the two ends. Germline V gene lookup returns CDR1 LNHDA and CDR2 SQIVND (reference sequence). The CDR3 totals 13 residues.

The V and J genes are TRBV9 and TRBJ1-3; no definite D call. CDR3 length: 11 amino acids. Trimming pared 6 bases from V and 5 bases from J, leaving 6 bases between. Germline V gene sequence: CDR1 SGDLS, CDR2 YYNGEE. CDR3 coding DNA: TGTGCCAGCAAGGTCAGAAACACCATATATTTT. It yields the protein CASKVRNTIYF. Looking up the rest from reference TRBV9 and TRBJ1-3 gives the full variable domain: DSGVTQTPKHLITATGQRVTLRCSPRSGDLSVYWYQQSLDQGLQFLIQYYNGEERAKGNILERFSAQQFPDLHSELNLSSLELGDSALYFCASKVRNTIYFGEGSWLTVV.

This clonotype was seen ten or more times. The CDR3 protein is CASSLLGLAAYNEQFF. CDR3 bases: TGCGCCAGCAGCTTGTTAGGACTAGCGGCATACAATGAGCAGTTCTTC. The chain recombines TRBV5-1 with TRBJ2-1, with TRBD2 matching over 10 bases. This CDR3 has 16 residues. J was trimmed by 4 bases and V by 1 base; bases with no gene match: 5. Looked up from germline, CDR1 is SGHRS and CDR2 is YFSETQ.

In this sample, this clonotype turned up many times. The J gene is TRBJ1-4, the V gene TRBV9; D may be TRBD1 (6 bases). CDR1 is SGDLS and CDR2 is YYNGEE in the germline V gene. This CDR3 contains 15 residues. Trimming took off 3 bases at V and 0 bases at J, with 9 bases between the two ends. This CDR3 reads CASSGRTATNEKLFF. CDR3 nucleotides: TGTGCCAGCAGCGGGAGGACAGCAACTAATGAAAAACTGTTTTTT.

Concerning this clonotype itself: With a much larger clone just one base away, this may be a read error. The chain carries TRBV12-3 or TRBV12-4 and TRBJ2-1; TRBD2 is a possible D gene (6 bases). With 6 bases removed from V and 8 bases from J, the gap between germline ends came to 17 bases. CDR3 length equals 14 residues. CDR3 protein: CASSLGGVFDEQFF. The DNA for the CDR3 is TGTGCCAGCAGCCTGGGGGGAGTCTTTGATGAGCAGTTCTTC.

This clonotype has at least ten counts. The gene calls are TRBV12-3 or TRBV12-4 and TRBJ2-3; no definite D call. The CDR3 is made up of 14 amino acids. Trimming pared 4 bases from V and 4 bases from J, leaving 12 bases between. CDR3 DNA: TGTGCCAGCAGTTCACAAGCTGGCCCAGATACGCAGTATTTT. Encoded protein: CASSSQAGPDTQYF.

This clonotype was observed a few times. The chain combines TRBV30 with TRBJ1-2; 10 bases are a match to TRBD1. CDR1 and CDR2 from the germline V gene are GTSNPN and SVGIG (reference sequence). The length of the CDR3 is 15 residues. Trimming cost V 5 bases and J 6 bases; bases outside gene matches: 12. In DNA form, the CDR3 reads TGTGCCTGGGAAAGACAGGGGGCGTTATTTAATGGCTACACCTTC. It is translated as CAWERQGALFNGYTF.

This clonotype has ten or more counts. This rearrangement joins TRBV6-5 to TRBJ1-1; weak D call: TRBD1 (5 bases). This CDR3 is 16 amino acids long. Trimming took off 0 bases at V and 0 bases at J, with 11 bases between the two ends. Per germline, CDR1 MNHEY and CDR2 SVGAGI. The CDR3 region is CASSYSPGRMNTEAFF. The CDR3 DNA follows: TGTGCCAGCAGTTACTCGCCAGGGAGAATGAACACTGAAGCTTTCTTT.

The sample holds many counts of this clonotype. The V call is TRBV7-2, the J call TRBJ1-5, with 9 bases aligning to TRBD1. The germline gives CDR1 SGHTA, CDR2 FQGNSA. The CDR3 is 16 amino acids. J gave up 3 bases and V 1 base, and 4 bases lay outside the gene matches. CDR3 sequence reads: CASSLVGDRDNQPQHF. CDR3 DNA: TGTGCCAGCAGCTTAGTGGGGGACAGGGACAATCAGCCCCAGCATTTT.